The 17 T cell receptor beta chains below come from one sample, sequenced in a study of cytomegalovirus exposure and HLA in healthy donors. The PCR ran on 60 Vbeta and 13 Jbeta primers. Data came from immunoSEQ multiplex PCR; TCRdb stores just in-frame clones and leaves some out. The sample has over 100,000 clones, over 60% seen once. The sample taken for sequencing was PBMCs. The receptors originated from a male donor in good health and CMV-seropositive.

This chain joins TRBV27 and TRBJ2-7; 7 nucleotides align to TRBD2. With 5 bases clipped from V and 7 bases from J, the junction kept 11 bases outside the gene matches. The length of the CDR3 is 14 residues. Germline lookup yields CDR1 MNHEY and CDR2 SMNVEV (reference sequence). This CDR3 is CASSPRTRRREQYF. DNA for the CDR3: TGTGCCAGCAGTCCCCGGACTAGGCGGAGGGAGCAGTACTTC.

This rearrangement joins TRBV7-9 to TRBJ2-5; TRBD1 aligns across 7 bases. Gene TRBJ2-7 matches the end of the DNA better, so the J call may be wrong. There are 17 residues in the CDR3. Germline lookup yields CDR1 SEHNR and CDR2 FQNEAQ (reference sequence). CDR3 nucleotides: TGTGCCAGCAGCTTAGGGTCTCTCCGGGACAGCTCCTACGAGCAGTACTTC. Its translation: CASSLGSLRDSSYEQYF.

This chain connects TRBV27 to TRBJ1-1; a weak D match, TRBD1 (5 bases). V dropped 2 bases and J dropped 1 base, with 11 bases sitting between them. The CDR3 sequence is 15 residues long. The V gene's germline CDR1 is MNHEY and CDR2 SMNVEV (reference sequence). CDR3 region: CASSLRTGPNTEAFF. In nucleotides, the CDR3 is TGTGCCAGCAGTTTAAGAACAGGACCGAACACTGAAGCTTTCTTT.

This clone was recorded only once. CDR3 residues: CASSTRGQGKVYEQYF. Written as DNA, the CDR3 is TGTGCCAGCAGCACGCGAGGACAGGGGAAGGTCTACGAGCAGTACTTC. The V gene is TRBV11-2, the J gene TRBJ2-7; TRBD1 agrees at 9 bases. The germline V gene has CDR1 SGHAT and CDR2 FQNNGV. The V segment lost 5 bases and the J segment 3 bases; nucleotides outside the gene matches: 11. CDR3 length equals 16 residues. The full variable domain, in which reference TRBV11-2 and TRBJ2-7 provide the parts outside the CDR3, is EAGVAQSPRYKIIEKRQSVAFWCNPISGHATLYWYQQILGQGPKLLIQFQNNGVVDDSQLPKDRFSAERLKGVDSTLKIQPAKLEDSAVYLCASSTRGQGKVYEQYFGPGTRLTVT.

The rearrangement joins TRBV29-1 to TRBJ2-1; TRBD2 aligns across 15 bases. The CDR3 spans 13 residues. V dropped 7 bases and J dropped 13; count of bases not matched to a gene: 8. Germline CDR1 reads SQVTM; CDR2 reads ANQGSEA. CDR3 amino acids: CSGGTSGGPTQFF. CDR3 nucleotide sequence: TGCAGCGGGGGGACTAGCGGGGGGCCCACTCAGTTCTTC.

The chain uses TRBV19 and TRBJ1-5; 7 nucleotides align to TRBD1. This CDR3 region has 14 residues. Trimming cost V 5 bases and J 4 bases; bases outside gene matches: 5. CDR1 is LNHDA and CDR2 is SQIVND in the germline V gene (reference sequence). The DNA of the CDR3 is TGTGCCAGTAGTGTCCGGGACAGAAATCAGCCCCAGCATTTT. Translating it yields CASSVRDRNQPQHF. The entire variable domain, with the rest obtained from reference TRBV19 and TRBJ1-5, is as follows: DGGITQSPKYLFRKEGQNVTLSCEQNLNHDAMYWYRQDPGQGLRLIYYSQIVNDFQKGDIAEGYSVSREKKESFPLTVTSAQKNPTAFYLCASSVRDRNQPQHFGDGTRLSIL.

V and J are TRBV27 and TRBJ2-5, with D tentatively TRBD2 (6 bases). The J call may be incorrect, as the DNA end agrees better with TRBJ2-7. This CDR3 spans 16 amino acids. Germline V CDR1 and CDR2: MNHEY, SMNVEV (reference sequence). The CDR3 DNA reads as TGTGCCAGCAGTCCGACCCCCTGGGACTTCTCCTACGAGCAGTACTTC. Its translation: CASSPTPWDFSYEQYF.

The chain carries TRBV6-5 and TRBJ2-1, with 11 bases aligning to TRBD1. CDR1 is MNHEY and CDR2 is SVGAGI in the germline V gene. J was trimmed by 7 bases and V by 3 bases; bases with no gene match: 8. CDR3 size: 16 residues. The CDR3 region is CASSYLPGQGGNEQFF. The CDR3 region has the DNA TGTGCCAGCAGTTATCTTCCGGGACAGGGGGGAAATGAGCAGTTCTTC.

The chain has TRBV6-1 and TRBJ1-2; 7 bases line up with TRBD1. V shed 3 bases, J shed 3 bases, and the junction held 4 bases outside the gene matches. CDR3 size: 14 residues. CDR1 and CDR2 (germline): MNHNS, SASEGT. The CDR3 is CASSETGFDYGYTF. The CDR3 coding sequence is TGTGCCAGCAGTGAGACAGGGTTTGACTATGGCTACACCTTC.

V gene TRBV10-3 combines with J gene TRBJ2-2; a weak D match, TRBD1 (5 bases). The CDR3 loop spans 14 amino acids. Trimming left V 2 bases short and J 4 bases short, with 8 bases between. Germline V gene data show CDR1 as ENHRY and CDR2 as SYGVKD. In nucleotides, the CDR3 is TGTGCCATCAGTGAGAGGGGTAGCACCGGGGAGCTGTTTTTT. It is translated as CAISERGSTGELFF.

V gene TRBV28 combines with J gene TRBJ1-1, with 9 bases lining up with TRBD1. V shed 5 bases and J 1 base; nucleotides not matched to a gene: 5. This CDR3 comprises 15 residues. Germline V CDR1 and CDR2: MDHEN, SYDVKM. Here the CDR3 DNA reads TGTGCCAGCAGTCCTCGGGGACAGGGGAACACTGAAGCTTTCTTT. Protein: CASSPRGQGNTEAFF.

This clone was seen a single time. The V gene is TRBV6-1, the J gene TRBJ2-1; weak D call: TRBD1 (5 bases). The germline gives CDR1 MNHNS, CDR2 SASEGT. Trimming cost V 3 bases and J 2 bases, with 11 bases left between them. The CDR3 sequence is 15 residues long. The CDR3 nucleotides are TGTGCCAGCAGTGATGGGGCTTTGACCTACAATGAGCAGTTCTTC. Translated, it gives CASSDGALTYNEQFF.

This clone has more than one count but fewer than ten. This chain links TRBV6-5 with TRBJ2-5; 8 bases line up with TRBD2. Germline V gene data show CDR1 as MNHEY and CDR2 as SVGAGI. V lost 8 bases, J lost 2 bases, and 10 bases stayed unmatched. The length of the CDR3 is 15 residues. CDR3 in DNA: TGTGCCAGCGGGGCGGGAGGAGGGAATCAAGAGACCCAGTACTTC. It specifies CASGAGGGNQETQYF.

Of note for this clone: The germline gene is not matched at one end of the junction; a read error may be the cause. This same CDR3 is encoded by further DNA sequences in the sample. V gene TRBV4-1 combines with J gene TRBJ2-6; TRBD2 is a possible D gene (5 bases). This CDR3 is built from 16 residues. Germline values: CDR1 MGHRA, CDR2 YSYEKL. The CDR3 protein is CASSHLTSSGANVLTF. CDR3 in DNA: TGTGCCAGCAGCCATCTAACTAGCTCTGGGGCCAACGTCCTGACTTTC.

V is TRBV9 and J is TRBJ2-5; tentative D call: TRBD1 (6 bases). This CDR3 is built from 15 residues. Per germline, CDR1 SGDLS and CDR2 YYNGEE. V gave up 5 bases and J gave up 4 bases, with 18 bases separating them. The CDR3 sequence is CASSINPGAGETQYF. The DNA for the CDR3 is TGTGCCAGCAGTATAAATCCAGGGGCCGGAGAGACCCAGTACTTC.

The chain is built from TRBV14 and TRBJ1-1, with D possibly matching TRBD1 (5 bases). The CDR3 covers 15 residues. The germline CDR1 and CDR2 sequences are SGHDN and FVKESK. The V and J ends lost 0 bases and 6 bases respectively, with 14 bases between them. CDR3 DNA: TGTGCCAGCAGCCAAGATCCGGCAGGGAAGGCTGAAGCTTTCTTT. This encodes CASSQDPAGKAEAFF.

The chain recombines TRBV11-2 with TRBJ1-1, with D uncertain. This CDR3 contains 14 residues. Germline lookup yields CDR1 SGHAT and CDR2 FQNNGV. Trimming pared 0 bases from V and 3 bases from J, leaving 8 bases between. The CDR3 reads CASSLELGDTEAFF. The CDR3 coding sequence is TGTGCCAGCAGCTTAGAGCTAGGCGACACTGAAGCTTTCTTT. The full variable domain, in which reference TRBV11-2 and TRBJ1-1 provide the parts outside the CDR3, is EAGVAQSPRYKIIEKRQSVAFWCNPISGHATLYWYQQILGQGPKLLIQFQNNGVVDDSQLPKDRFSAERLKGVDSTLKIQPAKLEDSAVYLCASSLELGDTEAFFGQGTRLTVV.